Described below is a single TCR beta chain sequence and its context. This entry is derived from a study of shared clonotypes between healthy human individuals. Study summary: In total, the donors were a couple of women and a few men aged 18 to 49.

Trimming removed 7 bases at V and 10 bases at J, with 14 bases between. Germline assignment: CDR1 SNHLY and CDR2 FYNNEI. This CDR3 is 12 amino acids long. TCRdb keeps only in-frame clones here, not all; method: immunoSEQ multiplex PCR. The data hold about 1 million clones, with 60% to 80% observed a single time. The chain couples TRBV2 to TRBJ2-1, with TRBD1 as a possible D gene (6 bases). The specimen sequenced was memory CD4+ T cells sorted from blood. Subset in this sample: CD45RA-negative fraction. The TCR sequence derives from a man aged 18 to 35 in good health. CDR3 protein: CASIRIGQEQFF. CDR3 in DNA: TGTGCCAGCATCCGAATAGGACAGGAGCAGTTCTTC.